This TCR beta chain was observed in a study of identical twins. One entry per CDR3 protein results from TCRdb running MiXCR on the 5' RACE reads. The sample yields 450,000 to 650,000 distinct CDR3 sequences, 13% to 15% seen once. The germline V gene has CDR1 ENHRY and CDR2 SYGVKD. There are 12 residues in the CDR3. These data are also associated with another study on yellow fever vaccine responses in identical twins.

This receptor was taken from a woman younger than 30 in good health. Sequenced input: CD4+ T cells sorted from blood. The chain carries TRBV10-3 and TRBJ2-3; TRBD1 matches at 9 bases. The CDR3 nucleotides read TGTGCTACAGGGACAGGGCCAGATACGCAGTATTTT. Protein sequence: CATGTGPDTQYF.